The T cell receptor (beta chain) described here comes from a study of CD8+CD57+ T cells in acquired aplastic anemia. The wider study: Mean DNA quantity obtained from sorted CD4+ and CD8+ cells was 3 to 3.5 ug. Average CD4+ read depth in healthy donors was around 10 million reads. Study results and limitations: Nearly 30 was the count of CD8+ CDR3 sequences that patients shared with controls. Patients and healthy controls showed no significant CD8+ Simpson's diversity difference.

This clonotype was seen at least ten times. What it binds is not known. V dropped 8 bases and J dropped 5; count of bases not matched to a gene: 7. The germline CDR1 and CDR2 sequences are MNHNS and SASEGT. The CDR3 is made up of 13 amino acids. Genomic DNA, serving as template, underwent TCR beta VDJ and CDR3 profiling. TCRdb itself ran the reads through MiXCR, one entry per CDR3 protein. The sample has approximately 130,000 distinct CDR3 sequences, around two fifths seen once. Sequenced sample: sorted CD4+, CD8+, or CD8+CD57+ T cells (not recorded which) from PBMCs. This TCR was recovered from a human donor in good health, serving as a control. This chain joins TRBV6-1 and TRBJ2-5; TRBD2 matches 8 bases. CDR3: CASGGLARETQYF. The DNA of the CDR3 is TGTGCCAGCGGAGGACTAGCAAGGGAGACCCAGTACTTC.